This T cell receptor (beta chain) was recovered during a study of cytomegalovirus exposure and HLA in healthy donors. Overall study context: From donors who were HLA-typed, an early data release held 70 million to 90 million unique TCRs. Most genotyped donors, around 86% of 300 to 400, had Caucasian-associated genetic ancestry. Study-level findings and limits: The productive fraction for most TCR beta V segments was about 90% or about 30% in an earlier analysis. Presence/absence analyses assumed roughly uniform sequencing depth across donors.

CDR1 and CDR2 from the germline V gene are MNHNY and SVGAGI (reference sequence). V was shortened by 6 bases and J by 12 bases, with 11 bases between the two germline ends. The CDR3 runs 11 residues. PCR employed 60 Vbeta and 13 Jbeta primers. The protocol was immunoSEQ multiplex PCR, while the TCRdb copy is restricted to in-frame clones and leaves out a portion. The data hold 90,000 to 150,000 clones, with 74% observed a single time. About this clone itself: Its specificity is unknown.

The J gene is TRBJ1-4, the V gene TRBV6-6; no clear D gene. Sequencing was carried out using PBMCs. This TCR came from a human donor in good health. The DNA for the CDR3 is TGTGCCAGCAGCCCCCTGGAGCAACTGTTTTTT. The encoded protein is CASSPLEQLFF.